This T cell receptor (beta chain) stems from a study of T cells after yellow fever vaccination. General observations from the study: Most clones from primary vaccination were detected again post-booster (roughly 96% CD4, roughly 91% CD8).

Many counts were recorded for this clonotype. Its cognate antigen is unknown. TCRdb re-analysed the 5' RACE reads in MiXCR, keeping a single row per CDR3 protein. Of 250,000 or so distinct CDR3 sequences listed, approximately 3.5% were seen once; the top ten hold approximately 18%. CDR3 length: 15 amino acids. Trimming cost V 0 bases and J 6 bases, with 12 bases left between them. Germline lookup yields CDR1 SGHRS and CDR2 YFSETQ. This specimen consisted of PBMCs, obtained 15 days after the yellow fever booster vaccination. The clonotype comes from a man younger than 35 who received the YFV17D yellow fever vaccine. This rearrangement joins TRBV5-1 to TRBJ2-2, with no clear D. The CDR3 spells CASSLAVVKAGELFF. The CDR3 DNA is TGCGCCAGCAGCTTGGCAGTAGTTAAAGCCGGGGAGCTGTTTTTT. Variable domain in full (rest from reference TRBV5-1 and TRBJ2-2): KAGVTQTPRYLIKTRGQQVTLSCSPISGHRSVSWYQQTPGQGLQFLFEYFSETQRNKGNFPGRFSGRQFSNSRSEMNVSTLELGDSALYLCASSLAVVKAGELFFGEGSRLTVL.